This note documents a single TCR beta chain sequence. No antigen is known for it. This sample was taken from a study of PD-1 blockade in classical Hodgkin lymphoma. General study points: Newly diagnosed patients had baseline TCR diversity that was reportedly lower than that of healthy donors.

The table came from immunoSEQ multiplex PCR; TCRdb's copy has only in-frame clones and leaves some out. The sample holds roughly 32,000 clones, around 94% seen once. With 7 bases clipped from V and 3 bases from J, the junction kept 4 bases outside the gene matches. CDR1 is SNHLY, CDR2 FYNNEI, per germline. CDR3 length: 13 amino acids. Sample time point: newly diagnosed, previously untreated cHL patient sample. The chain combines TRBV2 with TRBJ2-7, with 9 bases aligning to TRBD2. The receptor comes from a human donor with classical Hodgkin lymphoma. The source material was peripheral blood mononuclear cells (PBMCs). DNA of the CDR3: TGTGCCAGCATAGCGGGAGTTGTCTACGAGCAGTACTTC. This sequence encodes CASIAGVVYEQYF.